These T cell receptor beta chains were read from a single sample in a study of blood T cells in healthy people across ages. From the 5' RACE reads, TCRdb called clonotypes with MiXCR, one entry per CDR3 protein. The table records about 1.7 million distinct CDR3 sequences, under 30% of them present only once. The specimen was blood. The receptors originated from a woman in her thirties in good health. Each CDR3 is given with its conserved first and last residue. A D gene is named only where the DNA matches it firmly. The size field is filled for only some rows; it gives once, few, many or a size class.

clone size | J gene | V gene | CDR3 length | D gene | CDR3 DNA | CDR3 protein
few | TRBJ1-2 | TRBV14 | 15 | TRBD1 | TGTGCCAGCAGCCACGAGACAGGGGGGTATCATGGCTACACCTTC | CASSHETGGYHGYTF
- | TRBJ1-2 | TRBV14 | 16 | - | TGTGCCAGCAGCCAAACTTTTCCGGGAGCTAACTATGGCTACACCTTC | CASSQTFPGANYGYTF
many | TRBJ2-4 | TRBV20-1 | 13 | - | TGCAGTGCTAGAGATGGCACTAGAGACATTCAGTACTTC | CSARDGTRDIQYF
many | TRBJ2-5 | TRBV28 | 17 | - | TGTGCCAGCGGAATCTACTTCCCCCGACAGCGGCAAGAGACCCAGTACTTC | CASGIYFPRQRQETQYF
many | TRBJ2-4 | TRBV29-1 | 14 | - | TGCAGCGCCAAAGAAAGCCTAGCCAAAAACATTCAGTACTTC | CSAKESLAKNIQYF
- | TRBJ2-5 | TRBV29-1 | 15 | - | TGCAGCGTTTTCCCAGGTGCGGGGTACCAAGAGACCCAGTACTTC | CSVFPGAGYQETQYF
many | TRBJ2-4 | TRBV5-1 | 14 | TRBD2 | TGCGCCAGCAGCTTGGTAGCGGGAGTGCGGGAGCAGTACTTC | CASSLVAGVREQYF
many | TRBJ2-1 | TRBV9 | 15 | TRBD2 | TGTGCCAGCAGGGCGACTAGCGGGGGATACAATGAGCAGTTCTTC | CASRATSGGYNEQFF
- | TRBJ2-1 | TRBV4-1 | 16 | TRBD1 | TGCGCCAGCAGCCCGGAACCCGGACAGGGTGCGGGAAAGCAGTTCTTC | CASSPEPGQGAGKQFF
few | TRBJ1-2 | TRBV28 | 18 | - | TGTGCCAGCAGCCGAAGGGCCAGGGGCAACCTGAAATACTATGGCTACACCTTC | CASSRRARGNLKYYGYTF
few | TRBJ2-3 | TRBV7-2 | 16 | TRBD2 | TGTGCCAGCACCCCTACGGGACTAGCGGGAGTGGGTACGCAGTATTTT | CASTPTGLAGVGTQYF
- | TRBJ2-7 | TRBV7-3 | 15 | TRBD2 | TGTGCCAGCAGCCCAGCCGTCGGGGGGTACAATGAGCAGTACTTC | CASSPAVGGYNEQYF
many | TRBJ2-5 | TRBV4-1 | 14 | - | TGTGCCAGCAGCCAAGGCGGCAGCCAAGAGACCCAGTACTTC | CASSQGGSQETQYF
- | TRBJ2-5 | TRBV5-8 | 16 | TRBD1 | TGTGCCAGCAGCTGGAGGGGCGGACAGGGACAAGAGACCCAGTACTTC | CASSWRGGQGQETQYF
few | TRBJ2-3 | TRBV7-2 | 15 | - | TGTGCCTGCAGTTCGCGTGGGGCAAGGACAGATACGCAGTATTTT | CACSSRGARTDTQYF
once | TRBJ2-3 | TRBV15 | 16 | TRBD2 | TGTGCCACCAGCAGACAGGGACTAGCGAGGGTGGATACGCAGTATTTT | CATSRQGLARVDTQYF
few | TRBJ1-2 | TRBV15 | 14 | TRBD1 | TGTGCCACCAGCAGGCAGGACAGGGAGAATCGCTACACCTTC | CATSRQDRENRYTF
many | TRBJ2-1 | TRBV4-1 | 16 | - | TGCGCCAGCAGCCAAGACAGGGGCAAGAATGCCGATGAGCAGTTCTTC | CASSQDRGKNADEQFF
- | TRBJ2-7 | TRBV18 | 14 | - | TGTGCCAGCTCACCGGACAGGGAGGGACACGAGCAGTACTTC | CASSPDREGHEQYF
- | TRBJ1-2 | TRBV6-2/TRBV6-3 | 15 | - | TGTGCCAGCAGCTACCTGGGGCGATCTAACTATGGCTACACCTTC | CASSYLGRSNYGYTF
many | TRBJ2-7 | TRBV29-1 | 13 | TRBD2 | TGCAGCGTCGGTCTAGCGGTGGGGGACGAGCAGTACTTC | CSVGLAVGDEQYF
few | TRBJ2-5 | TRBV20-1 | 14 | - | TGCAGTGCTAGAACCCCTGGGGACCCTGGGGCCCAGTACTTC | CSARTPGDPGAQYF
- | TRBJ2-2 | TRBV20-1 | 14 | TRBD1 | TGCGGTGCCCAGGGACAGGGCAACACCGGGGAGCTGTTTTTT | CGAQGQGNTGELFF
- | TRBJ1-2 | TRBV3-1 | 17 | - | TGTGCCAGCAGCCAGCCAAGACAGTTACCCATGAACTATGGCTACACCTTC | CASSQPRQLPMNYGYTF
- | TRBJ2-5 | TRBV20-1 | 13 | - | TGCAGTGCCCGGCCCGAGAGCCAGGAGACCCAGTACTTC | CSARPESQETQYF
- | TRBJ1-2 | TRBV20-1 | 13 | - | TGCAGTGCTAGAGCGCAGGGGAGGGATGGCTACACCTTC | CSARAQGRDGYTF
- | TRBJ2-4 | TRBV11-2 | 15 | - | TGTGCCAGCAGCTGGAACAATCTTAGGGGCAATGAGCAGTACTTC | CASSWNNLRGNEQYF
few | TRBJ2-5 | TRBV20-1 | 15 | TRBD2 | TGCAGTGCTAGAGATAGCGGGAGTGGAAGAGAGACCCAGTACTTC | CSARDSGSGRETQYF
many | TRBJ2-7 | TRBV5-1 | 11 | - | TGCGCCAGCAGCCCAGGACAGGAGCAGTACTTC | CASSPGQEQYF
few | TRBJ2-7 | TRBV7-2 | 14 | TRBD2 | TGTGCCAGCAGCCGGACTAGCGGGAGAACCGAGCAGTACTTC | CASSRTSGRTEQYF
- | TRBJ1-5 | TRBV12-3/TRBV12-4 | 13 | TRBD1 | TGTGCCAGCAGATCAGGGGGCTCTCAGCCCCAGCATTTT | CASRSGGSQPQHF
few | TRBJ2-1 | TRBV24-1 | 15 | - | TGTGCCACCAGTGATTTAGGGAGCTCCTACAATGAGCAGTTCTTC | CATSDLGSSYNEQFF
many | TRBJ2-7 | TRBV6-2/TRBV6-3 | 12 | TRBD1 | TGTGCCAGCAGTTGGACAGGTCACGAGCAGTACTTC | CASSWTGHEQYF
- | TRBJ2-5 | TRBV18 | 15 | TRBD1 | TGTGCCAGCTCGTTTTTCCAGGGGGCTCAAGAGACCCAGCACTTC | CASSFFQGAQETQHF
few | TRBJ2-3 | TRBV3-1 | 13 | TRBD2 | TGTGCCAGCAGCCCCGGTGGGGGGGGTACGCAGTATTTT | CASSPGGGGTQYF
few | TRBJ1-4 | TRBV11-2 | 14 | - | TGTGCCAGCAGCCCGGGAGTGTCGAAAGAAAAACTGTTTTTT | CASSPGVSKEKLFF
many | TRBJ1-2 | TRBV29-1 | 11 | TRBD1 | TGCAGCGGCAGGACAGGGGGGAGCTACACCTTC | CSGRTGGSYTF
few | TRBJ2-7 | TRBV20-1 | 13 | - | TGCAGTGCCGGTGCTACCAACTCCTACGAGCAGTACTTC | CSAGATNSYEQYF
many | TRBJ2-6 | TRBV20-1 | 12 | - | TGCAGTGCAGGTCCTGGGGCCAACGTCCTGACTTTC | CSAGPGANVLTF
- | TRBJ1-1 | TRBV12-3/TRBV12-4 | 12 | - | TGTGCCAGCAGTTTAGGGATCGCTGAAGCTTTCTTT | CASSLGIAEAFF
- | TRBJ1-6 | TRBV25-1 | 16 | TRBD1 | TGTGCCAGCCGGCCTGGGACAGTGGGATATAATTCACCCCTCCACTTT | CASRPGTVGYNSPLHF
few | TRBJ2-1 | TRBV27 | 16 | - | TGTGCCAGCAGTCTCCAACCGGGGGCACATTACAATGAGCAGTTCTTC | CASSLQPGAHYNEQFF
- | TRBJ2-3 | TRBV5-1 | 14 | - | TGCGCCAGCAGCTTGGGTGGTGGCACAGATATGCAGTATTTT | CASSLGGGTDMQYF
- | TRBJ2-1 | TRBV7-6 | 13 | - | TGTGCCAGCAGCTTAGGGTCTACGGCTGAGCAGTTCTTC | CASSLGSTAEQFF
few | TRBJ2-1 | TRBV29-1 | 13 | - | TGCAGCGTTTCCTCCTTTTCCTACAATGAGCAGTTCTTC | CSVSSFSYNEQFF
- | TRBJ1-1 | TRBV20-1 | 13 | - | TGCAGTGCTACATACAGGGTAACCACTGAAGCTTTCTTT | CSATYRVTTEAFF
- | TRBJ1-2 | TRBV5-4 | 16 | - | TGTGCCAGCAGCCAGTACCGGGACTGGGTCAACTATGGCTACACCTTC | CASSQYRDWVNYGYTF
- | TRBJ2-7 | TRBV6-4 | 16 | TRBD2 | TGTGCCAGCAGTCTAGGACTAGCGGGAGTCTACAATGAGCAGTACTTC | CASSLGLAGVYNEQYF
- | TRBJ2-3 | TRBV28 | 15 | TRBD1 | TGTGCCAGCAGTTTAGGACAGGGGAGGTCAGATACGCAGTATTTT | CASSLGQGRSDTQYF
- | TRBJ2-7 | TRBV6-1 | 15 | TRBD2 | TGTGCCAGCAGCCCCCTAGCGGGCAGCTCCTTCGAGCAGTACTTC | CASSPLAGSSFEQYF
- | TRBJ2-2 | TRBV11-2 | 15 | - | TGTGCCAGCAGCTTAGATGGGATCCGTAGCGGGGAGCTGTTTTTT | CASSLDGIRSGELFF
- | TRBJ2-2 | TRBV19 | 17 | - | TGTGCCAGTAGTAAGTCAGTACCGCTGACCAACACCGGGGAGCTGTTTTTT | CASSKSVPLTNTGELFF
few | TRBJ2-7 | TRBV5-5 | 16 | - | TGTGCCAGCAGCTTGGGAGGGCCTGGGGTCTCCTACGAGCAGTACTTC | CASSLGGPGVSYEQYF
few | TRBJ1-5 | TRBV19 | 12 | - | TGTGCCAGTAGTATGGTGAGTCAGCCCCAGCATTTT | CASSMVSQPQHF
many | TRBJ2-3 | TRBV29-1 | 11 | - | TGCAGCGTTCTGGCCTACTATACGCAGTATTTT | CSVLAYYTQYF
- | TRBJ2-3 | TRBV20-1 | 14 | - | TGCAGTGCTAATTTTGGGCAAGCGGCAGATACGCAGTATTTT | CSANFGQAADTQYF
- | TRBJ2-3 | TRBV2 | 13 | TRBD2 | TGTGCCAGCAGTGGGACTAGCGGGAATACGCAGTATTTT | CASSGTSGNTQYF